What follows are 26 T cell receptor beta chains derived from one specimen sequenced in a study of a mutant IDH1 vaccine in newly diagnosed glioma (dated by TCRdb to the early 2020s). The time point label on this specimen signifies: baseline, week 1 (first vaccination visit). The sample's treatment or condition label, in plain terms: pre-vaccination baseline after standard-of-care therapy. The protocol used for the library was the immunoSEQ multiplex PCR assay. This immuneACCESS table, as held by TCRdb, lists in-frame sequences with V and J called but not all clones. Of the missing ones, under half trace to an unresolved V gene in checked studies; the others have no known cause. The sample profile shows 75,000 to 100,000 clones; about 90% of them were found once. Less than 0.65% of the sample comes from the top ten. The sequenced sample was PBMCs, obtained from a glioma patient treated with radiotherapy, temozolomide or both. Receptors originate from a woman in her forties or fifties with glioma.

The gene calls are TRBV5-8 and TRBJ1-1; D is unclear. The germline CDR1 and CDR2 sequences are SGHTS and YDEGEE. This CDR3 contains 17 residues. Deletions cut 4 bases from V and 1 base from J, with 20 bases between. CDR3 sequence (DNA): TGTGCCAGCAGCCCGGACCGAGGCGGCAGTTGGAACACTGAAGCTTTCTTT. Protein product: CASSPDRGGSWNTEAFF. Together with reference TRBV5-8 and TRBJ1-1, the CDR3 gives the full variable domain: EAGVTQSPTHLIKTRGQQATLRCSPISGHTSVYWYQQALGLGLQFLLWYDEGEERNRGNFPPRFSGRQFPNYSSELNVNALELEDSALYLCASSPDRGGSWNTEAFFGQGTRLTVV.

Details on this clone: Other nucleotide sequences in the sample specify the same CDR3. This chain connects TRBV10-3 to TRBJ2-7; D is uncertain. CDR1 is ENHRY and CDR2 is SYGVKD in the germline V gene. This CDR3 is 13 amino acids long. Trimming cost V 3 bases and J 2 bases, with 8 bases left between them. In DNA, the CDR3 is TGTGCCATCAGTGACGGCGGAACCTACGAGCAGTACTTC. Residues: CAISDGGTYEQYF.

The chain employs TRBV5-6 and TRBJ2-1; D is uncertain. The CDR3 has 13 residues. V lost 4 bases and J lost 4, with 9 bases in between. Germline CDR1 is SGHDT and CDR2 is YYEEEE. The CDR3 reads CASSNEGYNEQFF. CDR3 bases: TGTGCCAGCAGCAATGAAGGATACAATGAGCAGTTCTTC. The whole variable domain, filled in from reference TRBV5-6 and TRBJ2-1, reads DAGVTQSPTHLIKTRGQQVTLRCSPKSGHDTVSWYQQALGQGPQFIFQYYEEEERQRGNFPDRFSGHQFPNYSSELNVNALLLGDSALYLCASSNEGYNEQFFGPGTRLTVL.

The chain carries TRBV15 and TRBJ2-2; D remains unclear. Germline V CDR1 and CDR2: LNHNV, YYDKDF (reference sequence). This CDR3 spans 15 amino acids. Trimming stripped 3 bases from V and 0 bases from J, with 8 bases between. CDR3 amino acids: CATSRTLSNTGELFF. The CDR3 DNA is TGTGCCACCAGCAGGACACTCTCGAACACCGGGGAGCTGTTTTTT.

CDR3 bases: TGTGCCAGCAGTGCTAGCGGGAGTATCAGCGAGCAGTACTTC. Protein sequence: CASSASGSISEQYF. The chain links TRBV6-5 to TRBJ2-7; 10 bases are shared with TRBD2. Germline CDR1 and CDR2: MNHEY and SVGAGI. V shed 5 bases and J 6 bases; nucleotides not matched to a gene: 7. This CDR3 is built from 14 residues.

This chain links TRBV28 with TRBJ1-4, with 9 bases aligning to TRBD1. The CDR3 loop spans 16 amino acids. V lost 4 bases to trimming and J lost 8 bases; unmatched junction nucleotides: 11. In germline, CDR1 is MDHEN, CDR2 SYDVKM. The CDR3 protein is CASSSRGQGLREKLFF. CDR3 coding DNA: TGTGCCAGCAGTTCGCGGGGACAGGGCTTAAGGGAAAAACTGTTTTTT.

The chain employs TRBV6-5 and TRBJ1-5, with 8 nucleotides matching TRBD1. V gave up 7 bases and J gave up 1 base; unmatched junction bases: 6. The CDR3 covers 15 residues. In germline, CDR1 is MNHEY, CDR2 SVGAGI. The CDR3: CASTPTGGSNQPQHF. The CDR3 nucleotides read TGTGCCAGCACCCCAACAGGGGGGAGCAATCAGCCCCAGCATTTT.

The chain carries TRBV25-1 and TRBJ1-1; 7 bases line up with TRBD1. J was trimmed by 3 bases and V by 5 bases; bases with no gene match: 12. This CDR3 contains 16 residues. Per germline, CDR1 MGHDK and CDR2 SYGVNS. The CDR3 spells CASSLDRVDEDTEAFF. The CDR3 nucleotides are TGTGCCAGCAGTCTAGACAGGGTAGATGAAGACACTGAAGCTTTCTTT. The full variable domain, completed using reference TRBV25-1 and TRBJ1-1, is EADIYQTPRYLVIGTGKKITLECSQTMGHDKMYWYQQDPGMELHLIHYSYGVNSTEKGDLSSESTVSRIRTEHFPLTLESARPSHTSQYLCASSLDRVDEDTEAFFGQGTRLTVV.

A single count supports this clone. This chain joins TRBV6-5 and TRBJ1-2, with unresolved D. The germline V gene has CDR1 MNHEY and CDR2 SVGAGI. This CDR3 is built from 14 residues. V gave up 0 bases and J gave up 8 bases, with 13 bases separating them. CDR3 region: CASSYSDRAAGYTF. CDR3 nucleotide sequence: TGTGCCAGCAGTTACTCCGACCGGGCCGCCGGCTACACCTTC.

As for this clone: The junction shows a germline mismatch at one end, possibly a read error. The chain uses TRBV28 and TRBJ2-1, with D unclear. Germline values: CDR1 MDHEN, CDR2 SYDVKM. This CDR3 spans 14 amino acids. CDR3 sequence (DNA): TGTGCCAGCAGTTTAAGGCAGGCTTCGAGTACGACGATCTTC. This translates into CASSLRQASSTTIF.

The chain is built from TRBV12-5 and TRBJ2-5, with TRBD2 as a possible D gene (6 bases). The V end lost 1 base, the J end lost 2 bases, and 11 bases lay between the germline ends. CDR3 length equals 15 residues. CDR1 and CDR2 (germline): LGHNT, FRNRAP. CDR3 bases: TGTGCTAGTGGTTTGGGACTAGGCCCTCAAGAGACCCAGTACTTC. Its protein product is CASGLGLGPQETQYF.

This clone showed up just once. The chain has TRBV5-1 and TRBJ2-5, with 9 bases lining up with TRBD1. The ends lost 7 bases at V and 4 bases at J; junction bases unmatched: 8. The germline V gene encodes CDR1 SGHRS and CDR2 YFSETQ. The CDR3 contains 14 residues. The CDR3 spells CASEGQGGGETQYF. As DNA, the CDR3 is TGCGCCAGCGAGGGACAGGGAGGGGGAGAGACCCAGTACTTC.

The V call is TRBV9, the J call TRBJ2-1; D call uncertain. The CDR3 contains 11 residues. V shed 4 bases and J shed 7 bases, with 6 bases lying between them. Germline CDR1 reads SGDLS; CDR2 reads YYNGEE. The chain's CDR3 is CASSMQNEQFF. Here the CDR3 DNA reads TGTGCCAGCAGCATGCAGAATGAGCAGTTCTTC.

The chain couples TRBV6-1 to TRBJ1-3; a weak D match, TRBD1 (5 bases). This CDR3 has 15 amino acids. The V gene's germline CDR1 is MNHNS and CDR2 SASEGT. The V end lost 2 bases, the J end lost 0 bases, and 8 bases lay between the germline ends. CDR3 in amino acids: CASSELGGSGNTIYF. The CDR3 bases are TGTGCCAGCAGTGAATTGGGGGGCTCTGGAAACACCATATATTTT.

This clone was recorded a few times. V is TRBV5-1 and J is TRBJ1-1; tentative D call: TRBD1 (5 bases). Trimming stripped 0 bases from V and 1 base from J, with 19 bases between. Germline V gene lookup returns CDR1 SGHRS and CDR2 YFSETQ. The length of the CDR3 is 18 residues. In DNA form, the CDR3 reads TGCGCCAGCAGCTTGGCAGTCTCGGGGGACGGAAGGAACACTGAAGCTTTCTTT. This translates into CASSLAVSGDGRNTEAFF.

The V call is TRBV27, the J call TRBJ1-1, with a possible D match to TRBD1 (5 bases). CDR3 length equals 14 residues. Germline V CDR1 and CDR2: MNHEY, SMNVEV (reference sequence). The ends were cut back, 6 bases at V and 1 base at J, with 12 bases in the middle. CDR3 sequence reads: CASSRGSANTEAFF. The CDR3 DNA sequence: TGTGCCAGCAGCCGGGGCAGTGCGAACACTGAAGCTTTCTTT.

The table lists this clone with a count of one. The chain combines TRBV29-1 with TRBJ2-3; no definite D call. The CDR3 consists of 13 residues. Per the germline V gene, CDR1 is SQVTM and CDR2 is ANQGSEA. Trimming cost V 4 bases and J 2 bases, with 10 bases left between them. CDR3: CSVGPQTTDTQYF. The DNA of the CDR3 is TGCAGCGTTGGACCCCAGACCACAGATACGCAGTATTTT.

The chain recombines TRBV7-6 with TRBJ1-4, with 7 bases fitting TRBD1. The CDR3 extends over 14 amino acids. The germline V gene encodes CDR1 SGHVS and CDR2 FNYEAQ. V dropped 1 base and J dropped 8; count of bases not matched to a gene: 4. The CDR3, as DNA: TGTGCCAGCAGCTTAGAGGGGGCGGTAGAAAAACTGTTTTTT. Protein: CASSLEGAVEKLFF.

The chain joins TRBV7-3 to TRBJ2-3; 7 bases are shared with TRBD2. The CDR3 runs 15 residues. V lost 4 bases and J lost 2; bases outside the gene matches: 6. Germline lookup yields CDR1 SGHTA and CDR2 FQGTGA. CDR3: CASSSRGGDTDTQYF. The DNA of the CDR3 is TGTGCCAGCAGCTCCCGGGGAGGGGACACAGATACGCAGTATTTT.

The chain joins TRBV5-5 to TRBJ2-7; 13 nucleotides match TRBD2. This CDR3 spans 16 amino acids. The germline CDR1 and CDR2 sequences are SGHKS and YYEKEE (reference sequence). J lost 3 bases, V lost 4 bases, and 7 bases had no gene match. The CDR3 loop reads CASSLGLAGVRYEQYF. In DNA form, the CDR3 reads TGTGCCAGCAGCCTCGGACTAGCGGGGGTACGCTACGAGCAGTACTTC.

This chain joins TRBV11-2 and TRBJ1-3, with TRBD1 identical over 7 bases. The V segment lost 2 bases and the J segment 4 bases; nucleotides outside the gene matches: 5. In germline, CDR1 is SGHAT, CDR2 FQNNGV. CDR3 length equals 15 residues. The chain's CDR3 is CASSLLQGRGNTIYF. The CDR3 DNA reads as TGTGCCAGCAGCTTACTACAGGGGAGAGGAAACACCATATATTTT.

This clone was found once. The gene calls are TRBV11-2 and TRBJ1-2, with D perhaps matching TRBD1 (6 bases). Trimming stripped 2 bases from V and 0 bases from J, with 13 bases between. Germline assignment: CDR1 SGHAT and CDR2 FQNNGV. The CDR3 runs to 16 residues. DNA of the CDR3: TGTGCCAGCAGCTTAAACAGGGTGGAGACTAACTATGGCTACACCTTC. Amino acids: CASSLNRVETNYGYTF.

V usage is TRBV7-3 and J usage is TRBJ1-6, with a weak D call TRBD1 (5 bases). The CDR3 consists of 13 residues. V lost 5 bases to trimming and J lost 9 bases, with 11 bases between them. Looked up from germline, CDR1 is SGHTA and CDR2 is FQGTGA. The CDR3 coding sequence is TGTGCCAGCAGCGACGACAGCTTTTCACCCCTCCACTTT. It translates to CASSDDSFSPLHF.

The chain has TRBV28 and TRBJ2-3, with 10 positions matching TRBD2. Germline values: CDR1 MDHEN, CDR2 SYDVKM. Trimming at V came to 4 bases and at J to 5 bases, leaving 12 bases not matched to a gene. The CDR3 runs 17 residues. The CDR3 sequence is CASSSGTSDRRGDTQYF. The CDR3 nucleotides read TGTGCCAGCAGTTCCGGGACTAGCGATCGCCGTGGAGATACGCAGTATTTT.

This chain connects TRBV9 to TRBJ2-1; 13 nucleotides align to TRBD2. The CDR3 is made up of 14 amino acids. Germline V CDR1 and CDR2: SGDLS, YYNGEE. V dropped 3 bases and J dropped 7; count of bases not matched to a gene: 1. The CDR3 sequence is CASSGGLAGNEQFF. CDR3 DNA sequence: TGTGCCAGCAGCGGGGGACTAGCGGGAAATGAGCAGTTCTTC.

J is TRBJ2-7 and V is TRBV5-5; 8 bases are shared with TRBD2. Germline CDR1 and CDR2: SGHKS and YYEKEE (reference sequence). Unmatched junction bases numbered 15, after V lost 5 bases and J lost 2 bases. The CDR3 runs to 17 residues. The CDR3 DNA follows: TGTGCCAGCAGTTTTCCACTTAGCGGGAAGGGGACCTACGAGCAGTACTTC. This translates into CASSFPLSGKGTYEQYF. The entire variable domain, with the rest obtained from reference TRBV5-5 and TRBJ2-7, is as follows: DAGVTQSPTHLIKTRGQQVTLRCSPISGHKSVSWYQQVLGQGPQFIFQYYEKEERGRGNFPDRFSARQFPNYSSELNVNALLLGDSALYLCASSFPLSGKGTYEQYFGPGTRLTVT.